This record looks at one TCR beta chain sequence and its context. Under the authors' procedure: Reference gene primers were amplified, and this amplification served to estimate nucleated cell counts. The protocol was immunoSEQ multiplex PCR, while the TCRdb copy is restricted to in-frame clones and leaves out a portion. V, J and clone size derive from that table, while D and trimming were established from the DNA sequence. The sample lists some 370,000 clones, about four fifths occurring once. Two negative PCRs, clearance, or symptom resolution characterized the recovered Cohort 3 donors. V lost 4 bases to trimming and J lost 7 bases; unmatched junction nucleotides: 7. CDR1 is GTSNPN and CDR2 is SVGIG in the germline V gene (reference sequence). The length of the CDR3 is 14 residues. These data originate in a study of blood T cell repertoires in COVID-19. Study at large: Sites in the United States, Italy and Spain provided acute and convalescent COVID-19 samples.

This receptor was taken from a woman aged 50 to 65 who had recovered from COVID-19. V gene TRBV30 combines with J gene TRBJ1-6; 7 nucleotides align to TRBD1. Sequenced input: PBMCs or T cells enriched from blood (not recorded which). The CDR3 region is CAWTAGTANSPLHF. The DNA for the CDR3 is TGTGCCTGGACCGCCGGGACAGCAAATTCACCCCTCCACTTT.